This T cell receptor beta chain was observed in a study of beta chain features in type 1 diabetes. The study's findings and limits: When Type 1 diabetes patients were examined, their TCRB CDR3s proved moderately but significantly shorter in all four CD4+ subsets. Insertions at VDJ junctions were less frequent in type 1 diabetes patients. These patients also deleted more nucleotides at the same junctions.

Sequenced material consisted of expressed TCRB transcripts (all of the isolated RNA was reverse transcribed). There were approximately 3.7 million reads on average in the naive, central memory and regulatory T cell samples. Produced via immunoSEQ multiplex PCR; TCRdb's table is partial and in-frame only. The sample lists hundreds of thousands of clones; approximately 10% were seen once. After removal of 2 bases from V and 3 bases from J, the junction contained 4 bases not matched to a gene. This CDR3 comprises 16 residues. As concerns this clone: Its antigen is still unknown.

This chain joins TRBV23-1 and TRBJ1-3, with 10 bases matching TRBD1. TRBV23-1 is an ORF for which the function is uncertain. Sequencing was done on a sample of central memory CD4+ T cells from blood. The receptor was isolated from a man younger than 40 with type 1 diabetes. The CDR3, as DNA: TGCGCCAGCAGTCAAGACAGGGGGCCTGGTGGAAACACCATATATTTT. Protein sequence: CASSQDRGPGGNTIYF.